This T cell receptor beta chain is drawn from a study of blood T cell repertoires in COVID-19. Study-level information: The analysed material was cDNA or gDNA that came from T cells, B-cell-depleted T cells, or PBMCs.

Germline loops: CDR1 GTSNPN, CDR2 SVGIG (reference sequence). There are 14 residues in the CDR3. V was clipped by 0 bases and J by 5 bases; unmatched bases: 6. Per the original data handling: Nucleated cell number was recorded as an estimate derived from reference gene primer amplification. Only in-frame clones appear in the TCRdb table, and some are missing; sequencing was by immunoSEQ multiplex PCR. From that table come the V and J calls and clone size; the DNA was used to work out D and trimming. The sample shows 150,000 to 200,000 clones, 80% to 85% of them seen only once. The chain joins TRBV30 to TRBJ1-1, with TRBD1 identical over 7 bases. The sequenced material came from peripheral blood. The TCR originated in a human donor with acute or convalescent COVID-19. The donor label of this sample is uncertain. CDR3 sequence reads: CAWSVGQGGTEAFF. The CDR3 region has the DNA TGTGCCTGGAGTGTAGGGCAGGGGGGTACTGAAGCTTTCTTT.